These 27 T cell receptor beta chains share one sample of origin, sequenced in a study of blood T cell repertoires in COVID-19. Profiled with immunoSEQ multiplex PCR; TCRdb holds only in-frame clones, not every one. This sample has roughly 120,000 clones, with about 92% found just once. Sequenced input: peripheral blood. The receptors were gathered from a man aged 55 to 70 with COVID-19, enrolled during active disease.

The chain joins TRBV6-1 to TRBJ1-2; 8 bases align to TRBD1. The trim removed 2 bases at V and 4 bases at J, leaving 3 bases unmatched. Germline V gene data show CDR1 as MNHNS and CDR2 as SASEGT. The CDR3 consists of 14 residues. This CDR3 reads CASSEPDRGYGYTF. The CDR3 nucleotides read TGTGCCAGCAGTGAACCCGACAGGGGCTATGGCTACACCTTC.

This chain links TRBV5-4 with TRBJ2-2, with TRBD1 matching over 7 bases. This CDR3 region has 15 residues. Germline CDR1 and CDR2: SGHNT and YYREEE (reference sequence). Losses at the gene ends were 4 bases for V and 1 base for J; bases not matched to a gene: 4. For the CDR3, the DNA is TGTGCCAGCAGCGCCCGGGACAGGAACACCGGGGAGCTGTTTTTT. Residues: CASSARDRNTGELFF.

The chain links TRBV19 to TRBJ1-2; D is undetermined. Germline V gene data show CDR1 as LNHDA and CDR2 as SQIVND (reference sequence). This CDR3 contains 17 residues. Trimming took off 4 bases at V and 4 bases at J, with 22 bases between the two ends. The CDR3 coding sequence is TGTGCCAGTAGTAACCCCCCAGGAGGGTATGGGCGCTATGGCTACACCTTC. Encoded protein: CASSNPPGGYGRYGYTF. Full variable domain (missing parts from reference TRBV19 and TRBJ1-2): DGGITQSPKYLFRKEGQNVTLSCEQNLNHDAMYWYRQDPGQGLRLIYYSQIVNDFQKGDIAEGYSVSREKKESFPLTVTSAQKNPTAFYLCASSNPPGGYGRYGYTFGSGTRLTVV.

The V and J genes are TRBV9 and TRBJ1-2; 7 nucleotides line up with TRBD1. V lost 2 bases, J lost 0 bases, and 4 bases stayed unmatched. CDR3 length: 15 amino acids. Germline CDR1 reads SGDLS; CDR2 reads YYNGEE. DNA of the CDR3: TGTGCCAGCAGCGTGGGACAGATATCTAACTATGGCTACACCTTC. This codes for CASSVGQISNYGYTF.

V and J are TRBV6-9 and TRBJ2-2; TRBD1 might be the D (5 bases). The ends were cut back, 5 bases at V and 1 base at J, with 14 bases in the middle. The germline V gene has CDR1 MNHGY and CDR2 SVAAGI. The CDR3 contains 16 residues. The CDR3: CASSRYRGGNTGELFF. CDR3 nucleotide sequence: TGTGCCAGCAGTCGCTATAGGGGCGGGAACACCGGGGAGCTGTTTTTT.

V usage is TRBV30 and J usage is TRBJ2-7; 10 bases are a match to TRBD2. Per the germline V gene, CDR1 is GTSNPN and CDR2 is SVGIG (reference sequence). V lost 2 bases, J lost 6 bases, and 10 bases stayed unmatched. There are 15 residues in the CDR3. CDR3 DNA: TGTGCCTGGAGTAGGCTAGCGGGAGTGGGTACCGAGCAGTACTTC. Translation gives CAWSRLAGVGTEQYF.

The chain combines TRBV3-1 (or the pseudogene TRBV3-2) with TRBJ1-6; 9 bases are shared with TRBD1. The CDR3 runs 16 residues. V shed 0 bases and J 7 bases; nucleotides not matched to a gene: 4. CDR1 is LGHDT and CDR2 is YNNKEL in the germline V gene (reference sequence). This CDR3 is CASSQETGGANSPLHF. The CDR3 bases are TGTGCCAGCAGCCAAGAAACAGGGGGCGCAAATTCACCCCTCCACTTT.

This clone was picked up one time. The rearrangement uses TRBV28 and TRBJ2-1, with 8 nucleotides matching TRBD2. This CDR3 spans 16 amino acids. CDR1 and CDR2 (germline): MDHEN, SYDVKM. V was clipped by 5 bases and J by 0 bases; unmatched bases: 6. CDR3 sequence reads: CASSPLGTSSYNEQFF. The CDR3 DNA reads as TGTGCCAGCAGTCCCCTCGGGACTAGCTCCTACAATGAGCAGTTCTTC.

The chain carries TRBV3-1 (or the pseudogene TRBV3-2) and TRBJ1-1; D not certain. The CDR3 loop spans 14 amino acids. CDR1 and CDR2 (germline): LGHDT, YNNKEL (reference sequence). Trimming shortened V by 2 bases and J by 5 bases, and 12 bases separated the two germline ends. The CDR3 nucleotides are TGTGCCAGCAGCCAAACACCCGCCCAAACTGAAGCTTTCTTT. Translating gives CASSQTPAQTEAFF.

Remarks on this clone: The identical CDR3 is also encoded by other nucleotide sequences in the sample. CDR3: CASSIAGDTEAFF. The CDR3 DNA reads TGTGCCAGTAGTATAGCCGGGGATACTGAAGCTTTCTTT. V usage is TRBV19 and J usage is TRBJ1-1, with D unclear. CDR3 length: 13 residues. Germline V lookup: CDR1 LNHDA, CDR2 SQIVND (reference sequence). Trimming removed 1 base at V and 5 bases at J, with 8 bases between.

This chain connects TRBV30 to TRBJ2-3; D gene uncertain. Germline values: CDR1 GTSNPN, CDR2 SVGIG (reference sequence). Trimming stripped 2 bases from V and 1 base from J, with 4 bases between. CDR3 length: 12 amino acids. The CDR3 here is CAWSLGTDTQYF. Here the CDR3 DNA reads TGTGCCTGGAGTCTCGGCACAGATACGCAGTATTTT.

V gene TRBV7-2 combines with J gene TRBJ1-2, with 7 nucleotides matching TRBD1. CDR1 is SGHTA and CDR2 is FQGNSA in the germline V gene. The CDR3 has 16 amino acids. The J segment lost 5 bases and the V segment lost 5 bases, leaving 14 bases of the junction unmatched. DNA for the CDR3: TGTGCCAGCAGCCAGCGCCCCCAGGGGGACTTATATGGCTACACCTTC. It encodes CASSQRPQGDLYGYTF.

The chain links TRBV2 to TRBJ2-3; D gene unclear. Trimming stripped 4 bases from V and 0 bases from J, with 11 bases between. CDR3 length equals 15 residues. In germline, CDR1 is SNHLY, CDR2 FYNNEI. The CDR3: CASSGPAQSTDTQYF. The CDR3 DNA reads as TGTGCCAGCAGTGGCCCCGCGCAAAGCACAGATACGCAGTATTTT.

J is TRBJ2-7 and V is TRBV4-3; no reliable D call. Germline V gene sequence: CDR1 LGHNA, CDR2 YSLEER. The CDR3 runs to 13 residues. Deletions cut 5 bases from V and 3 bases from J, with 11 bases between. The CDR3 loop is CASSSRGSYEQYF. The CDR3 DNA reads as TGCGCCAGCAGCTCGAGAGGCAGCTACGAGCAGTACTTC.

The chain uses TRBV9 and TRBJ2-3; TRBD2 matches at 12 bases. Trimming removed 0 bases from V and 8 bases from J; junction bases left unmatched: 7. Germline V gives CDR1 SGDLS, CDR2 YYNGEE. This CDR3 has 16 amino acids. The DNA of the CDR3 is TGTGCCAGCAGCGTAGCCCTAGCGGGAGGGCCAGGTACGCAGTATTTT. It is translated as CASSVALAGGPGTQYF.

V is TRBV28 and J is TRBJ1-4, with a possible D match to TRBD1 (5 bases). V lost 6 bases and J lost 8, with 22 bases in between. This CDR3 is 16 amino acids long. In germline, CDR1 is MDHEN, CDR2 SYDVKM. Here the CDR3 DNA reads TGTGCCAGCAGGCGGGGGACGGGCCCGCAAAGGGAAAAACTGTTTTTT. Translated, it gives CASRRGTGPQREKLFF.

DNA for the CDR3: TGTGCCAGCAGTTCCCCGGGACAGAATAATTCACCCCTCCACTTT. It codes for CASSSPGQNNSPLHF. This chain links TRBV28 with TRBJ1-6; 7 bases map to TRBD1. The CDR3 contains 15 residues. Germline CDR1 reads MDHEN; CDR2 reads SYDVKM. V was clipped by 4 bases and J by 5 bases; unmatched bases: 5. Together with reference TRBV28 and TRBJ1-6, the CDR3 gives the full variable domain: DVKVTQSSRYLVKRTGEKVFLECVQDMDHENMFWYRQDPGLGLRLIYFSYDVKMKEKGDIPEGYSVSREKKERFSLILESASTNQTSMYLCASSSPGQNNSPLHFGNGTRLTVT.

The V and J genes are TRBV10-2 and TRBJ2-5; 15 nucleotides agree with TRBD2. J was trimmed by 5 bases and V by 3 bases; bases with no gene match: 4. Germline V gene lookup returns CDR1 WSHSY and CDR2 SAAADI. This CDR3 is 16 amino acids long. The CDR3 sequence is CASSEGLAGGPETQYF. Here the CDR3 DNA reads TGCGCCAGCAGTGAAGGACTAGCGGGAGGGCCGGAGACCCAGTACTTC.

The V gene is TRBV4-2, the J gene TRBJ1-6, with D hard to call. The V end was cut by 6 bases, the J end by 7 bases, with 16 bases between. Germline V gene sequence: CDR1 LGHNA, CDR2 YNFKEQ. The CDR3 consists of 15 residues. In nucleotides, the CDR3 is TGTGCCAGCAGTGACGAGGGCTTCCTAAATTCACCCCTCCACTTT. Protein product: CASSDEGFLNSPLHF.

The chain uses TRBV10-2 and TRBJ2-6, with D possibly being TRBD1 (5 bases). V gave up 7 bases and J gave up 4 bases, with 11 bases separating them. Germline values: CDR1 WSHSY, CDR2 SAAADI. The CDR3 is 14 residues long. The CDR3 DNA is TGCGCCAGCATGGACACTGCGGGGGCCAACGTCCTGACTTTC. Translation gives CASMDTAGANVLTF.

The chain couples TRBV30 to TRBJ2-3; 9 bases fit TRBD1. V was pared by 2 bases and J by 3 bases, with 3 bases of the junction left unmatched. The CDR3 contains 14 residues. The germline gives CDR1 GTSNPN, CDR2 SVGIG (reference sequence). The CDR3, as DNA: TGTGCCTGGAGTCTAGGGACAGGGACAGATACGCAGTATTTT. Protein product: CAWSLGTGTDTQYF.

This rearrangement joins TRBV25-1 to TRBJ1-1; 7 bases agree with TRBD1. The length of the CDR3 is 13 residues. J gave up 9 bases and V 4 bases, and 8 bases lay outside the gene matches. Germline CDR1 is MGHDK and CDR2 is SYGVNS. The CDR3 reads CASSATSTGKAFF. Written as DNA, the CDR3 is TGTGCCAGCAGTGCTACTTCGACAGGGAAAGCTTTCTTT.

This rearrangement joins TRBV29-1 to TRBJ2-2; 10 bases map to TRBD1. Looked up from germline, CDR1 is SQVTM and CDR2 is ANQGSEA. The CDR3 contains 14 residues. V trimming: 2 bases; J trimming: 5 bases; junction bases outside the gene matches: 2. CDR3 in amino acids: CSVEQGQGTGELFF. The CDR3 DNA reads TGCAGCGTTGAACAGGGACAGGGGACCGGGGAGCTGTTTTTT.

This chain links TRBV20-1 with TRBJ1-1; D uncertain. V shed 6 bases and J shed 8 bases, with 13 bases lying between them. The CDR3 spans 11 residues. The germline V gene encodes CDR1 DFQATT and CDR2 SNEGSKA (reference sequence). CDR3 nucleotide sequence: TGCAGTGCCGACGAGCTCGGGGAAGCTTTCTTT. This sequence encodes CSADELGEAFF.

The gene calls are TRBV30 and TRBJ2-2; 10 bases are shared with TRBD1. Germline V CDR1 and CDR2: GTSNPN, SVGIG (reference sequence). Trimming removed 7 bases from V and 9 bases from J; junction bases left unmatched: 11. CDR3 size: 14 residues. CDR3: CAYLHWDRGRELFF. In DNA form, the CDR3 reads TGTGCCTACCTCCACTGGGACAGGGGAAGGGAGCTGTTTTTT. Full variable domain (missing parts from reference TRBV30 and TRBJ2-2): SQTIHQWPATLVQPVGSPLSLECTVEGTSNPNLYWYRQAAGRGLQLLFYSVGIGQISSEVPQNLSASRPQDRQFILSSKKLLLSDSGFYLCAYLHWDRGRELFFGEGSRLTVL.

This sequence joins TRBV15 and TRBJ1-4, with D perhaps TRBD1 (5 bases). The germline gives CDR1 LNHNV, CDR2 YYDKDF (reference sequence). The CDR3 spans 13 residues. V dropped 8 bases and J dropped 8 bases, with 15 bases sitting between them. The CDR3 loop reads CATARGEGEKLFF. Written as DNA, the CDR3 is TGTGCCACCGCAAGGGGTGAAGGCGAAAAACTGTTTTTT.

CDR3 in amino acids: CAISESTGYGYTF. Written as DNA, the CDR3 is TGTGCCATCAGTGAGTCGACGGGCTATGGCTACACCTTC. The chain carries TRBV10-3 and TRBJ1-2; D not certain. The CDR3 covers 13 residues. The germline CDR1 and CDR2 sequences are ENHRY and SYGVKD. Trimming stripped 0 bases from V and 4 bases from J, with 6 bases between.